Described below is a single T cell receptor (beta chain) sequence and its context. CDR1 and CDR2 from the germline V gene are MNHEY and SVGAGI. V lost 4 bases and J lost 5, with 14 bases in between. CDR3 length equals 14 residues. The sample originates from a study of long-term antiretroviral therapy in people with HIV. They ran version v3.0 of the immunoSEQ assay at survey level. Method: immunoSEQ multiplex PCR; TCRdb's copy keeps in-frame clones and lacks some. The table shows around 24,000 clones, with roughly four fifths occurring only once. The clonotype was recovered from a man in his fifties with HIV. The rearrangement uses TRBV6-5 and TRBJ2-5; D ambiguous. Sequenced material: unsorted PBMCs, taken 0.4 years after starting antiretroviral therapy. The CDR3 reads CASSSQSSGETQYF. For the CDR3, the DNA is TGTGCCAGCAGTTCACAGTCTTCCGGGGAGACCCAGTACTTC.